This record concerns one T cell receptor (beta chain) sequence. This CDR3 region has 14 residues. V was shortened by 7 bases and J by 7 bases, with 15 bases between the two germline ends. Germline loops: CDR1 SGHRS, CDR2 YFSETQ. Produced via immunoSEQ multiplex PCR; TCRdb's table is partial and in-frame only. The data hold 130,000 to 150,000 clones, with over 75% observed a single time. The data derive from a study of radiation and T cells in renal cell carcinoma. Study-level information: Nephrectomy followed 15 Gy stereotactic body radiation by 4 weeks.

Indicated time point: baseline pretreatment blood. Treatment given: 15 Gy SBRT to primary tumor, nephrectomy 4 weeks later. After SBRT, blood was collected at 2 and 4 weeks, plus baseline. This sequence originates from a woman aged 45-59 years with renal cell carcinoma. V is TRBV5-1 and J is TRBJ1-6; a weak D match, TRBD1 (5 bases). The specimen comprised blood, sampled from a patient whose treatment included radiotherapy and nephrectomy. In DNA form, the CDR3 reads TGCGCCAGCCGACCCCTCCGGGGGAATTCACCCCTCCACTTT. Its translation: CASRPLRGNSPLHF.